The clone carrying this T cell receptor (beta chain) has a handful of counts. The data are from a study of blood T cell repertoires in COVID-19. Study as a whole: The United States, Italy and Spain provided the acute and convalescent COVID-19 samples. PBMCs, B-cell-depleted T cells, or T cells provided the cDNA or gDNA that made up the material.

Original processing methods: Amplification with reference gene primers provided the estimates of nucleated cell counts. Assay: immunoSEQ multiplex PCR; the TCRdb copy retains only in-frame clones and omits some. That table furnishes V, J and clone size, whereas the DNA furnished D and trimming. The sample yields around 100,000 clones, just under 85% seen once. CDR3 size: 15 residues. CDR1 and CDR2 from the germline V gene are SGHRS and YFSETQ. V lost 4 bases to trimming and J lost 2 bases, with 14 bases between them. V and J are TRBV5-1 and TRBJ2-3; D is perhaps TRBD1 (6 bases). The source material was peripheral blood. The sequence derives from a man aged 50 to 59 with active or convalescent COVID-19. CDR3 sequence (DNA): TGCGCCAGCAGCGGGGCAGGGGATACCACAGATACGCAGTATTTT. Translation gives CASSGAGDTTDTQYF.